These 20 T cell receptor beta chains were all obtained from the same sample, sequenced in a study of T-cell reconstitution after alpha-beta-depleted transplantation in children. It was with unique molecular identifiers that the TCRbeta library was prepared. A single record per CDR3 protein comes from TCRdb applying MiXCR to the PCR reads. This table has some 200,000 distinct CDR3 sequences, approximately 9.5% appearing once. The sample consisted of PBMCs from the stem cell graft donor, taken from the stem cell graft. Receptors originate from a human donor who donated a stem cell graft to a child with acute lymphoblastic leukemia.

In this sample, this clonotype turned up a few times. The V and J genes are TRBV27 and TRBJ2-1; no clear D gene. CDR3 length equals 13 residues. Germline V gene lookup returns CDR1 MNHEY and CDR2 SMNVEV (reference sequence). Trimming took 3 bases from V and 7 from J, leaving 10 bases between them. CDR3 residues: CASSFPQRNEQFF. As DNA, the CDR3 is TGTGCCAGCAGTTTCCCTCAAAGAAATGAGCAGTTCTTC.

In DNA form, the CDR3 reads TGTGCCAGCAGCCAACAACAGGGAAATACTGAAGCTTTCTTT. This encodes CASSQQQGNTEAFF. The chain couples TRBV16 to TRBJ1-1; a possible D gene is TRBD1 (6 bases). The CDR3 has 14 residues. In germline, CDR1 is KGHSY, CDR2 FQNENV. The V gene lost 2 bases and the J gene lost 5 bases, with 12 bases spanning the gap.

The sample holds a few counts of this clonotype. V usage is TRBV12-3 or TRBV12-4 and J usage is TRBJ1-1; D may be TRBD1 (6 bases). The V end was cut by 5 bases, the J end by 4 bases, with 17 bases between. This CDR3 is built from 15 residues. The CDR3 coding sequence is TGTGCCAGCAGTGCTCCTCATACAGGGATCACTGAAGCTTTCTTT. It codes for CASSAPHTGITEAFF.

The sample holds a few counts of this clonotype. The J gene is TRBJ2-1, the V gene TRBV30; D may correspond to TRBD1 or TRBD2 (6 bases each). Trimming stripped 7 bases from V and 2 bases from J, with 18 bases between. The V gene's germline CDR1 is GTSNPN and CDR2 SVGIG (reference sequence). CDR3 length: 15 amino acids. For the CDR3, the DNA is TGTGCCTCGACGGGGGCCTATGCACCCTACAATGAGCAGTTCTTC. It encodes CASTGAYAPYNEQFF.

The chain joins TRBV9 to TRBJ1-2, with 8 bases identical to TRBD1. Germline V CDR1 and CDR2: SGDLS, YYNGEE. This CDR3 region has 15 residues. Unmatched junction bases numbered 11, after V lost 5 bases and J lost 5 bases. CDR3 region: CASRATLGQAYGYTF. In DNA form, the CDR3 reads TGTGCCAGCAGAGCTACCCTGGGACAGGCGTATGGCTACACCTTC.

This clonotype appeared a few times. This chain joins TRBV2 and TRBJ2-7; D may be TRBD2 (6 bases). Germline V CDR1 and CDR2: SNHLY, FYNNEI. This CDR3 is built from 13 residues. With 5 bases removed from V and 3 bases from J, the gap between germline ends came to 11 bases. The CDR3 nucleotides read TGTGCCAGCAGTAGGGACTGGAACTACGAGCAGTACTTC. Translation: CASSRDWNYEQYF.

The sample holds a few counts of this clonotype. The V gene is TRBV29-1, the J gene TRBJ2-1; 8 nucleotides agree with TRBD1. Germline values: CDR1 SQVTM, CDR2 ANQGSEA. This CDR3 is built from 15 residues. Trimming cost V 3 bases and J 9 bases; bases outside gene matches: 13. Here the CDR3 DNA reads TGCAGCGTTGATCACTTCCAGGGGGCGCGGATTGAGCAGTTCTTC. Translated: CSVDHFQGARIEQFF.

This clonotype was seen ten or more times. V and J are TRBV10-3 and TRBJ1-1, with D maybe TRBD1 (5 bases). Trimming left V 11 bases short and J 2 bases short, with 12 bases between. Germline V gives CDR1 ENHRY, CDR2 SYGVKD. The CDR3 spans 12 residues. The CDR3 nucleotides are TGTGCCGCAACGGACATAAACACTGAAGCTTTCTTT. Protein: CAATDINTEAFF.

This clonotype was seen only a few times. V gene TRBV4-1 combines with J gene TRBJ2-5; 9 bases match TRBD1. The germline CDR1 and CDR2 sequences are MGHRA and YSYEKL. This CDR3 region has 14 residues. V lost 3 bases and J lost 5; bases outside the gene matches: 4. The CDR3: CASSHQQGAETQYF. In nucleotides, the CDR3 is TGCGCCAGCAGCCACCAACAGGGGGCGGAGACCCAGTACTTC.

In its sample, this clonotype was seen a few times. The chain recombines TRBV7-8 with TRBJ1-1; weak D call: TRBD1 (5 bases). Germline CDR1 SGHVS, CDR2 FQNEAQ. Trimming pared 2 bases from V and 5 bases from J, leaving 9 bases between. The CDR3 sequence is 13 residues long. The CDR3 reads CASSLQRGTEAFF. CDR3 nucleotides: TGTGCCAGCAGCTTACAGCGGGGGACTGAAGCTTTCTTT.

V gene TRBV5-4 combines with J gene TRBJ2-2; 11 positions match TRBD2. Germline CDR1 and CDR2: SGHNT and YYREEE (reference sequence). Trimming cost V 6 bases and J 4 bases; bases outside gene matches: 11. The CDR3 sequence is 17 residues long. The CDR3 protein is CASNPPPSGGTTGELFF. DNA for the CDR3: TGTGCCAGCAATCCGCCCCCTAGCGGGGGGACCACCGGGGAGCTGTTTTTT.

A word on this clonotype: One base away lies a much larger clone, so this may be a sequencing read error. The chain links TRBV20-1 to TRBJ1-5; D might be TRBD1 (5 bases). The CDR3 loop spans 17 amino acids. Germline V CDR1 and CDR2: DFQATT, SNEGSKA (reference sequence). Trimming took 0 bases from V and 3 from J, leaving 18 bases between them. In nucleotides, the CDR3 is TGCAGTGCTAGAGATCAAGTGGCAGGGATTAACAATCAGCCCCAGCATTTT. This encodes CSARDQVAGINNQPQHF.

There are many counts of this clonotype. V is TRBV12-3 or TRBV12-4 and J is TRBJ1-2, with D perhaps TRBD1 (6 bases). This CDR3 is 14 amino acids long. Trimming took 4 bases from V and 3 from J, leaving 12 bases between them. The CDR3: CASSSRTGYYGYTF. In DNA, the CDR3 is TGTGCCAGCAGTTCGAGAACAGGGTACTATGGCTACACCTTC.

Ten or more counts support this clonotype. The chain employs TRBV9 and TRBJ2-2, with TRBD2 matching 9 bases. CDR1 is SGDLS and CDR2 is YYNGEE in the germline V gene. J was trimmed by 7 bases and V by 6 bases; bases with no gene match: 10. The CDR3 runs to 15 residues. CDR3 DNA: TGTGCCAGCACCATAGGCGGGGGGGCCGTCGGGGAGCTGTTTTTT. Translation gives CASTIGGGAVGELFF.

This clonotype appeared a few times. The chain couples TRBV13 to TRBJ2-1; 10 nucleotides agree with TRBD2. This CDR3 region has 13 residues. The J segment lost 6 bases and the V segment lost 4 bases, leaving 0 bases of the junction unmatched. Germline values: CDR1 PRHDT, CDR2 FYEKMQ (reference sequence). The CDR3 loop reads CASSSSGGNEQFF. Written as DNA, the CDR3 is TGTGCCAGCAGCTCTAGCGGGGGCAATGAGCAGTTCTTC.

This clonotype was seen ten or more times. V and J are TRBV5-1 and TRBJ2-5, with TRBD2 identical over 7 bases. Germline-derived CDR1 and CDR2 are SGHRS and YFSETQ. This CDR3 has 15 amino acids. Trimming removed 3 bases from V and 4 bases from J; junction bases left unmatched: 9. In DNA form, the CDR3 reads TGCGCCAGCAGCTCCTCCGGACTAGGAACAGAGACCCAGTACTTC. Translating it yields CASSSSGLGTETQYF.

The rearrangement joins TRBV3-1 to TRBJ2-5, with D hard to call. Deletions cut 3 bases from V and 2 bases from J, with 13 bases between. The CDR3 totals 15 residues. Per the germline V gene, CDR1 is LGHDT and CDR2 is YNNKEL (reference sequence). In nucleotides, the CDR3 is TGTGCCAGCAGCCAGACCCCGGGTGGGCAAGAGACCCAGTACTTC. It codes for CASSQTPGGQETQYF.

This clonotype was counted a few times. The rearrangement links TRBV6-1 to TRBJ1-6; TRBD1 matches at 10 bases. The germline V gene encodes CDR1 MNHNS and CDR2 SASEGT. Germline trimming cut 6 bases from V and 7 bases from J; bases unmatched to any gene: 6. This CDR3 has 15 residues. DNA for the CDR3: TGTGCCAGCAGCAGACAGGGGGCGAGCAATTCACCCCTCCACTTT. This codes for CASSRQGASNSPLHF.

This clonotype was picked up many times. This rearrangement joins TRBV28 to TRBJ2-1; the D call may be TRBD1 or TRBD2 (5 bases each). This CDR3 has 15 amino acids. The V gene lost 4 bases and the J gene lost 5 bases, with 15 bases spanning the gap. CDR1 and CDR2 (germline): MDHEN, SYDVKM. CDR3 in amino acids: CASSSGAPWDNEQFF. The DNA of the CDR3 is TGTGCCAGCAGTTCCGGGGCCCCATGGGACAATGAGCAGTTCTTC.

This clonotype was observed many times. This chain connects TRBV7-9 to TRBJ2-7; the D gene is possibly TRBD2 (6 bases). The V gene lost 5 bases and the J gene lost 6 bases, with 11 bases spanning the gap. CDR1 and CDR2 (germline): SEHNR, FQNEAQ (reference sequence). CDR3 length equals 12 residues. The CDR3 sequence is CASSLGSVEQYF. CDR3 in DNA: TGTGCCAGCAGCCTCGGGAGCGTCGAGCAGTACTTC.